The 28 T cell receptor beta chains given below trace back to one sample, sequenced in a study of identical twins. Each CDR3 protein gets one entry after TCRdb re-called the 5' RACE reads with MiXCR. The sample has approximately 530,000 distinct CDR3 sequences, around 24% seen once. The same data also contributed to another study, on yellow fever vaccine responses in identical twins.

What was sequenced was CD4+ T cells sorted from blood. Receptors originate from a young woman in good health.

There are a few counts of this clonotype. The rearrangement links TRBV5-1 to TRBJ2-5; TRBD2 aligns across 7 bases. The CDR3 covers 14 residues. V was pared by 0 bases and J by 2 bases, with 1 base of the junction left unmatched. Germline V gives CDR1 SGHRS, CDR2 YFSETQ. CDR3 DNA: TGCGCCAGCAGCTTGGGGGGACTACAAGAGACCCAGTACTTC. Translating it yields CASSLGGLQETQYF. The variable domain in full, completed from reference TRBV5-1 and TRBJ2-5, reads KAGVTQTPRYLIKTRGQQVTLSCSPISGHRSVSWYQQTPGQGLQFLFEYFSETQRNKGNFPGRFSGRQFSNSRSEMNVSTLELGDSALYLCASSLGGLQETQYFGPGTRLLVL.

The CDR3 reads CASSQDFLSGSEAFF. The CDR3 DNA is TGTGCCAGCAGCCAAGATTTTCTGTCGGGTTCTGAAGCTTTCTTT. The chain combines TRBV4-2 with TRBJ1-1; D ambiguous. The CDR3 is 15 amino acids. V lost 0 bases to trimming and J lost 6 bases, with 14 bases between them. CDR1 is LGHNA and CDR2 is YNFKEQ in the germline V gene.

This chain connects TRBV20-1 to TRBJ2-7; D uncertain. In germline, CDR1 is DFQATT, CDR2 SNEGSKA (reference sequence). Trimming shortened V by 2 bases and J by 0 bases, and 8 bases separated the two germline ends. The CDR3 totals 13 residues. The chain's CDR3 is CSARIGNSYEQYF. The CDR3 region has the DNA TGCAGTGCTAGAATTGGCAACTCCTACGAGCAGTACTTC.

The rearrangement joins TRBV7-7 to TRBJ2-7; TRBD1 aligns across 7 bases. The CDR3 covers 13 residues. Germline V gene sequence: CDR1 SSHAT, CDR2 FNYEAQ (reference sequence). The trim removed 5 bases at V and 3 bases at J, leaving 4 bases unmatched. CDR3 coding DNA: TGTGCCAGCAGCGTGGGACAGAACTACGAGCAGTACTTC. Translated, it gives CASSVGQNYEQYF.

This clonotype was seen a handful of times. The CDR3 here is CASSPLRREETQYF. CDR3 in DNA: TGCGCCAGCAGCCCCTTGAGGAGGGAAGAGACCCAGTACTTC. The genes are TRBV5-1 and TRBJ2-5, with D possibly TRBD2 on 6 matching bases. Germline values: CDR1 SGHRS, CDR2 YFSETQ. This CDR3 has 14 residues. Between the trimmed V and J ends, which lost 4 bases and 3 bases, there was a span of 13 bases.

This clonotype was seen a few times. The chain carries TRBV6-5 and TRBJ2-2; D is unclear. With 0 bases removed from V and 4 bases from J, the gap between germline ends came to 6 bases. The germline V gene has CDR1 MNHEY and CDR2 SVGAGI. The CDR3 length is 14 residues. CDR3 loop: CASSYSSITGELFF. DNA of the CDR3: TGTGCCAGCAGTTACTCCTCGATCACCGGGGAGCTGTTTTTT.

This clonotype was recorded a few times. The rearrangement uses TRBV7-3 and TRBJ2-1; 8 bases line up with TRBD2. The V segment lost 5 bases and the J segment 5 bases; nucleotides outside the gene matches: 5. There are 14 residues in the CDR3. Germline lookup yields CDR1 SGHTA and CDR2 FQGTGA. CDR3 sequence reads: CASSPTSVNNEQFF. The CDR3 DNA reads as TGTGCCAGCAGCCCGACTAGCGTAAACAATGAGCAGTTCTTC.

This clonotype was seen only a few times. The chain employs TRBV11-2 and TRBJ2-7; 13 bases are a match to TRBD2. The CDR3 is 14 amino acids. Germline CDR1 reads SGHAT; CDR2 reads FQNNGV. V dropped 5 bases and J dropped 4; count of bases not matched to a gene: 2. The CDR3 DNA sequence: TGTGCCAGCAGCACGACTAGCGGGGGGTACGAGCAGTACGTC. This sequence encodes CASSTTSGGYEQYV.

This clonotype was observed a few times. This rearrangement joins TRBV2 to TRBJ2-1, with 14 bases aligning to TRBD2. There are 15 residues in the CDR3. The germline gives CDR1 SNHLY, CDR2 FYNNEI. V dropped 6 bases and J dropped 10; count of bases not matched to a gene: 8. This chain's CDR3 is CASSGTGLAGVEQFF. Here the CDR3 DNA reads TGTGCCAGCAGCGGGACGGGACTAGCGGGAGTAGAGCAGTTCTTC.

The chain joins TRBV29-1 to TRBJ1-2; 7 bases align to TRBD1. This CDR3 region has 14 residues. Germline-derived CDR1 and CDR2 are SQVTM and ANQGSEA. V shed 5 bases and J 2 bases; nucleotides not matched to a gene: 8. The chain's CDR3 is CSVLDRVPNYGYTF. The CDR3, as DNA: TGCAGCGTTCTCGACAGGGTTCCCAACTATGGCTACACCTTC.

This clonotype was found a few times. V is TRBV29-1 and J is TRBJ2-7, with TRBD1 identical over 12 bases. Germline-derived CDR1 and CDR2 are SQVTM and ANQGSEA. The CDR3 contains 15 residues. The V gene end was trimmed by 7 bases and the J gene end by 3 bases; junction bases not matched to a gene: 10. The CDR3 protein is CSALTGTGGLYEQYV. As DNA, the CDR3 is TGCAGCGCTCTGACAGGGACAGGGGGCCTCTACGAGCAGTACGTC.

The V gene is TRBV5-1, the J gene TRBJ1-1; D remains ambiguous. This CDR3 is built from 14 residues. V gave up 1 base and J gave up 2 bases, with 9 bases separating them. The V gene's germline CDR1 is SGHRS and CDR2 YFSETQ. CDR3 residues: CASSLLGKNTEAFF. In DNA form, the CDR3 reads TGCGCCAGCAGCTTGTTGGGGAAAAACACTGAAGCTTTCTTT.

The J gene is TRBJ2-6, the V gene TRBV25-1, with D possibly matching TRBD2 (6 bases). From germline, CDR1 is MGHDK and CDR2 SYGVNS. CDR3 length: 19 residues. Trimming took 4 bases from V and 2 from J, leaving 21 bases between them. The CDR3 DNA sequence: TGTGCCAGCAGTGGGAGTGACAAAGGTCGGGGGACTGGGGCCAACGTCCTGACTTTC. It specifies CASSGSDKGRGTGANVLTF.

The sample holds many counts of this clonotype. This chain links TRBV11-2 with TRBJ2-3, with 9 bases aligning to TRBD2. The CDR3 runs to 13 residues. Germline CDR1 SGHAT, CDR2 FQNNGV. The V and J ends lost 8 bases and 3 bases, in that order; junction bases with no gene match: 3. This CDR3 reads CASLAGETDTQYF. Here the CDR3 DNA reads TGTGCCAGCTTAGCGGGAGAGACAGATACGCAGTATTTT.

This clonotype was counted once. This chain uses TRBV28 with TRBJ2-1; D is undetermined. V was shortened by 5 bases and J by 3 bases, with 8 bases between the two germline ends. The CDR3 runs to 13 residues. Germline CDR1 and CDR2: MDHEN and SYDVKM. CDR3 bases: TGTGCCAGCAGTAACGGTATCTACAATGAGCAGTTCTTC. It codes for CASSNGIYNEQFF.

In this sample, this clonotype turned up many times. This sequence joins TRBV20-1 and TRBJ2-5; 7 bases are shared with TRBD2. Trimming took 1 base from V and 7 from J; bases not matched to a gene: 0. The CDR3 spans 11 residues. Per germline, CDR1 DFQATT and CDR2 SNEGSKA (reference sequence). This CDR3 is CSARGGGTQYF. DNA of the CDR3: TGCAGTGCTAGAGGCGGGGGGACCCAGTACTTC.

The CDR3 is CASSATGVYEQYV. The DNA of the CDR3 is TGTGCCAGCTCCGCGACAGGGGTCTACGAGCAGTACGTC. The chain links TRBV18 to TRBJ2-7, with TRBD1 matching over 8 bases. The V gene's germline CDR1 is KGHSH and CDR2 LQKENI. CDR3 length equals 13 residues. V trimming: 6 bases; J trimming: 3 bases; junction bases outside the gene matches: 4.

This clonotype was counted at least ten times. The gene calls are TRBV7-9 and TRBJ1-4; unclear D gene. The V gene's germline CDR1 is SEHNR and CDR2 FQNEAQ (reference sequence). The V gene lost 3 bases and the J gene lost 0 bases, with 5 bases spanning the gap. The CDR3 has 14 amino acids. The CDR3 loop reads CASSFRATNEKLFF. DNA of the CDR3: TGTGCCAGCAGCTTTAGAGCAACTAATGAAAAACTGTTTTTT.

This chain joins TRBV7-9 and TRBJ2-1, with D hard to call. The CDR3 sequence is 12 residues long. In germline, CDR1 is SEHNR, CDR2 FQNEAQ (reference sequence). V was clipped by 4 bases and J by 8 bases, with 9 bases between them. CDR3 in DNA: TGTGCCAGCAGCTATAGGTGGGATGAGCAGTTCTTC. It codes for CASSYRWDEQFF. The whole variable domain, remainder taken from reference TRBV7-9 and TRBJ2-1, is DTGVSQNPRHKITKRGQNVTFRCDPISEHNRLYWYRQTLGQGPEFLTYFQNEAQLEKSRLLSDRFSAERPKGSFSTLEIQRTEQGDSAMYLCASSYRWDEQFFGPGTRLTVL.

This clonotype showed up just a few times. This chain links TRBV29-1 with TRBJ2-1; D is undetermined. The CDR3 covers 15 residues. Germline V CDR1 and CDR2: SQVTM, ANQGSEA. Trimming cost V 0 bases and J 7 bases, with 16 bases left between them. The CDR3 spells CSVEDPRLRGNEQFF. CDR3 DNA: TGCAGCGTTGAAGATCCACGTCTTAGAGGTAATGAGCAGTTCTTC.

J is TRBJ2-7 and V is TRBV27, with D maybe TRBD2 (6 bases). This CDR3 contains 15 residues. CDR1 and CDR2 (germline): MNHEY, SMNVEV (reference sequence). Trimming stripped 0 bases from V and 4 bases from J, with 13 bases between. CDR3 DNA: TGTGCCAGCAGTTTATCTTGGCATGGGGGGTACGAGCAGTACTTC. It translates to CASSLSWHGGYEQYF.

This clonotype came up a few times. The V gene is TRBV15, the J gene TRBJ2-7, with 7 bases identical to TRBD2. The CDR3 runs 15 residues. V shed 0 bases, J shed 3 bases, and the junction held 5 bases outside the gene matches. Germline V gives CDR1 LNHNV, CDR2 YYDKDF (reference sequence). This chain's CDR3 is CATSRDSGDYYEQYV. In DNA, the CDR3 is TGTGCCACCAGCAGAGATTCCGGGGACTACTACGAGCAGTACGTC.

This clonotype was counted between two and nine times. The chain employs TRBV15 and TRBJ2-5; TRBD2 aligns across 14 bases. J was trimmed by 4 bases and V by 1 base; bases with no gene match: 2. Germline CDR1 is LNHNV and CDR2 is YYDKDF (reference sequence). This CDR3 region has 16 residues. The CDR3 sequence: CATSRAGTSGRETQYF. The CDR3 DNA sequence: TGTGCCACCAGCAGAGCAGGGACTAGCGGGAGAGAGACCCAGTACTTC.

CDR3 DNA: TGCGCCAGCAGACTTTGGGACAGTCCTAAGGAGCAGTACGTC. It yields the protein CASRLWDSPKEQYV. The chain links TRBV10-2 to TRBJ2-7; 7 bases agree with TRBD1. V lost 6 bases, J lost 7 bases, and 12 bases stayed unmatched. Looked up from germline, CDR1 is WSHSY and CDR2 is SAAADI. This CDR3 is built from 14 residues.

This clonotype was seen only a few times. The rearrangement uses TRBV19 and TRBJ1-1; D uncertain. The CDR3 sequence is 12 residues long. The V and J ends lost 6 bases and 0 bases respectively, with 5 bases between them. Germline V gene lookup returns CDR1 LNHDA and CDR2 SQIVND (reference sequence). This CDR3 reads CASRRVNTEAFF. The CDR3 nucleotides read TGTGCCAGTAGGCGAGTGAACACTGAAGCTTTCTTT.

This clonotype was observed a handful of times. The chain employs TRBV12-3 or TRBV12-4 and TRBJ1-1; no firm D call. The CDR3 length is 13 residues. Deletions cut 2 bases from V and 3 bases from J, with 7 bases between. The CDR3 DNA reads TGTGCCAGCAGTTTATCCCTTTACACTGAAGCTTTCTTT. Protein sequence: CASSLSLYTEAFF.

This clonotype showed up just a few times. The V and J genes are TRBV15 and TRBJ2-1, with unresolved D. The ends were cut back, 3 bases at V and 5 bases at J, with 14 bases in the middle. The germline V gene has CDR1 LNHNV and CDR2 YYDKDF (reference sequence). This CDR3 is built from 15 residues. The chain's CDR3 is CATSREGGMNNEQFF. DNA for the CDR3: TGTGCCACCAGCAGGGAAGGTGGGATGAACAATGAGCAGTTCTTC.

This clonotype came up a few times. V usage is TRBV27 and J usage is TRBJ2-3, with 8 bases lining up with TRBD2. Germline V lookup: CDR1 MNHEY, CDR2 SMNVEV (reference sequence). V was pared by 5 bases and J by 2 bases, with 9 bases of the junction left unmatched. The CDR3 runs 16 residues. The CDR3 loop reads CASSPRVAGYTDTQYF. The CDR3 coding sequence is TGTGCCAGCAGTCCTCGGGTAGCGGGATACACAGATACGCAGTATTTT.